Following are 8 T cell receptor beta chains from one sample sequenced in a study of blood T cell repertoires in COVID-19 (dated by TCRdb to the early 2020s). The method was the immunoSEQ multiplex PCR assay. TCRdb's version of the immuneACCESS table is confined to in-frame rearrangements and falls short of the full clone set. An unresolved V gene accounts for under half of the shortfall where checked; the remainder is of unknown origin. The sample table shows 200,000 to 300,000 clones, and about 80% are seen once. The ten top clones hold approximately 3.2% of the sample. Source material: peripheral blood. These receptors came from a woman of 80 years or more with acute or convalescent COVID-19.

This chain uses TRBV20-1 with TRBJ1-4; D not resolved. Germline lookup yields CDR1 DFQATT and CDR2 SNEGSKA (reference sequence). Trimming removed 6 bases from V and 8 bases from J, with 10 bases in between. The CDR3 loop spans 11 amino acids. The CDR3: CSAHGWEKLFF. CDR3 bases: TGCAGTGCCCATGGCTGGGAAAAACTGTTTTTT.

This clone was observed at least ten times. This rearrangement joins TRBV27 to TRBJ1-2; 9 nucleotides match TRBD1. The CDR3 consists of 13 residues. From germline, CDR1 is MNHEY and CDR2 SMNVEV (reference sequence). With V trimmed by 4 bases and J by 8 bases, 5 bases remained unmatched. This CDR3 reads CASSSYRGRGYTF. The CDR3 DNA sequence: TGTGCCAGCAGTTCTTACAGGGGGCGCGGCTACACCTTC.

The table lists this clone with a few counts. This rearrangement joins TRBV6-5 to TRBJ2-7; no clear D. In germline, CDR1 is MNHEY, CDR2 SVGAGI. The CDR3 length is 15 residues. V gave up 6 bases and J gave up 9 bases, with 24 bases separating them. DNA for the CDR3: TGTGCCAGCAGCCCCTCTTGGAGCCGTAAAGCCCTGCAGTACTTC. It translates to CASSPSWSRKALQYF.

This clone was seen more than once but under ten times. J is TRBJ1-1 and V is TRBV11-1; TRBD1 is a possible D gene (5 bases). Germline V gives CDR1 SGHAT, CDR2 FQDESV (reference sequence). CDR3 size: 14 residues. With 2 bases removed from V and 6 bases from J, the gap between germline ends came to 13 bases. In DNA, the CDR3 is TGTGCCAGCAGCTTAAAAAAGGGGCGTGCTGAAGCTTTCTTT. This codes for CASSLKKGRAEAFF. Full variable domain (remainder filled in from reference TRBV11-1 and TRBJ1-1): EAEVAQSPRYKITEKSQAVAFWCDPISGHATLYWYRQILGQGPELLVQFQDESVVDDSQLPKDRFSAERLKGVDSTLKIQPAELGDSAMYLCASSLKKGRAEAFFGQGTRLTVV.

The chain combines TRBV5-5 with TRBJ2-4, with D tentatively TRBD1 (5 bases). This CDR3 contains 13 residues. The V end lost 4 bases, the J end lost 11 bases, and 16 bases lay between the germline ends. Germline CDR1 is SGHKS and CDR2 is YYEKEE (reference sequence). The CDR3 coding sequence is TGTGCCAGCAGCCCCTACATGAAAGGGGTTCAGTACTTC. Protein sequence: CASSPYMKGVQYF.

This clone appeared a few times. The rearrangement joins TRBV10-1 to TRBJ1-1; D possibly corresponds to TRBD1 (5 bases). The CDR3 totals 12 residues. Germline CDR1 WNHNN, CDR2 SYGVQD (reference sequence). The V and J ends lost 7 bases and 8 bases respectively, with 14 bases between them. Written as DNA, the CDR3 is TGCGCCAGCAAAGGAGGGGACCGCGAAGCTTTCTTT. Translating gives CASKGGDREAFF.

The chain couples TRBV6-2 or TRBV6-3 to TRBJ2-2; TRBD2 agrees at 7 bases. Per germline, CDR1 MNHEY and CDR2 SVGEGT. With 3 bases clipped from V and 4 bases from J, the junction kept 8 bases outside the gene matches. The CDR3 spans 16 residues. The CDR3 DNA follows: TGTGCCAGCAGTTATTTACCCGGCGGGAGCACCGGGGAGCTGTTTTTT. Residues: CASSYLPGGSTGELFF.

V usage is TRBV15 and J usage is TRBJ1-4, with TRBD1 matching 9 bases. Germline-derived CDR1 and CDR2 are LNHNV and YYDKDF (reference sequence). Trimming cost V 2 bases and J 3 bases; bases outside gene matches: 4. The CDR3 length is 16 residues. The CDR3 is CATSRTGGVSNEKLFF. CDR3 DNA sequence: TGTGCCACCAGCAGAACAGGGGGCGTCTCTAATGAAAAACTGTTTTTT. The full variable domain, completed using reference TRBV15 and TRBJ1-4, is DAMVIQNPRYQVTQFGKPVTLSCSQTLNHNVMYWYQQKSSQAPKLLFHYYDKDFNNEADTPDNFQSRRPNTSFCFLDIRSPGLGDTAMYLCATSRTGGVSNEKLFFGSGTQLSVL.